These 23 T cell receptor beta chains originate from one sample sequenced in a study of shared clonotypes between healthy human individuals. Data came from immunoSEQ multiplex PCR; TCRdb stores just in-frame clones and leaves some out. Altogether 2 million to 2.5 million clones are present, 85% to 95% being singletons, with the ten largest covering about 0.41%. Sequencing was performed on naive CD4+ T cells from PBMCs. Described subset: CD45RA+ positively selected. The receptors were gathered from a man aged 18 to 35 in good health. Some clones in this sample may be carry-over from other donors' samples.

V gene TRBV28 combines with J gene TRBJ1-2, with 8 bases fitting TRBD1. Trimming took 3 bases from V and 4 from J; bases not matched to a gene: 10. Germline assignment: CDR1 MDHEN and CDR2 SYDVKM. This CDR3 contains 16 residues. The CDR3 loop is CASSLTGASKFYGYTF. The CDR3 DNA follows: TGTGCCAGCAGTTTGACAGGGGCTTCGAAGTTCTATGGCTACACCTTC.

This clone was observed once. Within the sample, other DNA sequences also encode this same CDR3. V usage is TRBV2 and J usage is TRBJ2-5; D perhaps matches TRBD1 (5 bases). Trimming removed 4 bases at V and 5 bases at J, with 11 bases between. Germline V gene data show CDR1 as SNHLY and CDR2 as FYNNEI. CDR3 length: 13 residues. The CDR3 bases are TGTGCCAGCAGTGGCAGATGGGGCGAGACCCAGTACTTC. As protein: CASSGRWGETQYF.

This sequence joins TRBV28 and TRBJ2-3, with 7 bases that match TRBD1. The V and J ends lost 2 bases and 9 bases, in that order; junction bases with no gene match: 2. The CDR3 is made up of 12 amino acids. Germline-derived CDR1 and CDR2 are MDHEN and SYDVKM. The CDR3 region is CASSLMGQTQYF. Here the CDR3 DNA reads TGTGCCAGCAGTTTAATGGGACAGACGCAGTATTTT.

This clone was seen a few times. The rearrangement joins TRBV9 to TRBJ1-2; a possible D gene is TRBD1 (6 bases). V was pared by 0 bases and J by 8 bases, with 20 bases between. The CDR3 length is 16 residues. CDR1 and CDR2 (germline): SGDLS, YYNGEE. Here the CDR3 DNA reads TGTGCCAGCAGCGTAGCGCCCGGATTGGGGGCGGGAGGCTACACCTTC. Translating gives CASSVAPGLGAGGYTF.

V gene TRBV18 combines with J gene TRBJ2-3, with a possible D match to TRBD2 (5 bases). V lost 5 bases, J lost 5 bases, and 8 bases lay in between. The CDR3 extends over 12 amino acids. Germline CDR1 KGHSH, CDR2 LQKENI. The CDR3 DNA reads TGTGCCAGCTCAAACGGGATAGATACGCAGTATTTT. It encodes CASSNGIDTQYF.

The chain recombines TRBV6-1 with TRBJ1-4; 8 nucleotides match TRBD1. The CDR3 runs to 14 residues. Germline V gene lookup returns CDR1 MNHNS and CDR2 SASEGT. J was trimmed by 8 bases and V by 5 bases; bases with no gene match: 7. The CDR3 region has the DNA TGTGCCAGCAGTATCGGACAGGGTGGGGAAAAACTGTTTTTT. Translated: CASSIGQGGEKLFF.

CDR3: CASRAGVNTEAFF. DNA for the CDR3: TGTGCCAGCAGAGCGGGGGTGAACACTGAAGCTTTCTTT. The chain links TRBV6-1 to TRBJ1-1, with a weak D call TRBD1 (5 bases). The CDR3 extends over 13 amino acids. V was trimmed by 6 bases and J by 0 bases, leaving 8 bases between them. Germline V gene data show CDR1 as MNHNS and CDR2 as SASEGT.

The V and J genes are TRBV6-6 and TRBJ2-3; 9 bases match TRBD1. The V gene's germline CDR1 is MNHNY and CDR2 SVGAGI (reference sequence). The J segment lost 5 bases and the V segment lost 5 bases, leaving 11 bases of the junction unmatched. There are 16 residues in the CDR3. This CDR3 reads CASSPPGTGIGDTQYF. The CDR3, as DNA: TGTGCCAGCAGTCCCCCAGGGACAGGGATAGGAGATACGCAGTATTTT.

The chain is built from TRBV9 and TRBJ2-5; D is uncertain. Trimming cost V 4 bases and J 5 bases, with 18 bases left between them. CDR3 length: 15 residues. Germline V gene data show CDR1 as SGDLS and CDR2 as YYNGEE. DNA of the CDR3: TGTGCCAGCAGCCCGGCCCCCGGGTCCTCTGAGACCCAGTACTTC. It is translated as CASSPAPGSSETQYF.

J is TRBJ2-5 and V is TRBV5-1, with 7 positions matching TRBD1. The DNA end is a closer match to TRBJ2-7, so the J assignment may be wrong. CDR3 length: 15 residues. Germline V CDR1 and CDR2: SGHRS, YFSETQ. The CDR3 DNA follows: TGCGCCAGCAGCTTGGGGGGACAGAGCTCCTACGAGCAGTACTTC. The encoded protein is CASSLGGQSSYEQYF.

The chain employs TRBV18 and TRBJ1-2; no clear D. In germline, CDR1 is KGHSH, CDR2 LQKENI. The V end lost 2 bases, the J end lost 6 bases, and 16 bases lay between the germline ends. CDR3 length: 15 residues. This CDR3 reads CASSPGTAPSDGYTF. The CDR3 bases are TGTGCCAGCTCACCAGGTACAGCACCCTCAGATGGCTACACCTTC.

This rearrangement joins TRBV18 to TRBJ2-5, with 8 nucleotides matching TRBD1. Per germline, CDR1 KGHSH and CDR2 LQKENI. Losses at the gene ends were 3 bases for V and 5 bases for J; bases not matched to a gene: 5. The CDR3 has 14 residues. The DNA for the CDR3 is TGTGCCAGCTCACCGCAGGGGGCTAAGGAGACCCAGTACTTC. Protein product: CASSPQGAKETQYF.

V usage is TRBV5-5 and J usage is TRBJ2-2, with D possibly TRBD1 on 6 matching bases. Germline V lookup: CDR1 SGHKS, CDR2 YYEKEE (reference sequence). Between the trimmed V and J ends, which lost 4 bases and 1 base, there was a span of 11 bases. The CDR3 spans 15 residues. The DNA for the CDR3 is TGTGCCAGCAGCCCTGGACAGATGAACACCGGGGAGCTGTTTTTT. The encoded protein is CASSPGQMNTGELFF.

This CDR3 reads CASSRRGDTQYF. CDR3 sequence (DNA): TGTGCCAGCAGTCGGAGAGGAGATACGCAGTATTTT. The chain links TRBV25-1 to TRBJ2-3, with D unclear. Germline CDR1 and CDR2: MGHDK and SYGVNS. V lost 5 bases and J 5 bases, leaving 8 bases between the germline ends. This CDR3 comprises 12 residues.

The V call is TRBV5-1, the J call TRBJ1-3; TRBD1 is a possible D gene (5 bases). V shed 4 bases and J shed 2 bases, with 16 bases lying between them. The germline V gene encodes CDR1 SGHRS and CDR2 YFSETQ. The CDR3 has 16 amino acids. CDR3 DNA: TGCGCCAGCAGCAGTGGAGACAGTACGACTGGAAACACCATATATTTT. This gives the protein CASSSGDSTTGNTIYF.

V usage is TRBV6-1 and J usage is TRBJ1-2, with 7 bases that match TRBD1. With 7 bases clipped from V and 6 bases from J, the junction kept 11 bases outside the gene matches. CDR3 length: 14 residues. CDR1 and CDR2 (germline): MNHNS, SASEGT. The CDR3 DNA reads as TGTGCCAGCACTCCCACCTACAGGGGTGATGGCTACACCTTC. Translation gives CASTPTYRGDGYTF.

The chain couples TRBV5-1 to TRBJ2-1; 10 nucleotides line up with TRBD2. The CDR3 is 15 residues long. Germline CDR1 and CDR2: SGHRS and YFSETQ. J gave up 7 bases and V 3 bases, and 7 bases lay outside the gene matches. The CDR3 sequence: CASSWLAGAPNEQFF. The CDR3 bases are TGCGCCAGCAGCTGGCTAGCGGGAGCTCCGAATGAGCAGTTCTTC. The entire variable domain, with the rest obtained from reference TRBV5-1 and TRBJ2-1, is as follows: KAGVTQTPRYLIKTRGQQVTLSCSPISGHRSVSWYQQTPGQGLQFLFEYFSETQRNKGNFPGRFSGRQFSNSRSEMNVSTLELGDSALYLCASSWLAGAPNEQFFGPGTRLTVL.

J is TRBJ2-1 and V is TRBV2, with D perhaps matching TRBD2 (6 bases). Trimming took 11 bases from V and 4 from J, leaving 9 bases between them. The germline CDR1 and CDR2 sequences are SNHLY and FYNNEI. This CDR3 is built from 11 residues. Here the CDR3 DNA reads TGTGCCGGCCTAGCGTACAATGAGCAGTTCTTC. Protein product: CAGLAYNEQFF.

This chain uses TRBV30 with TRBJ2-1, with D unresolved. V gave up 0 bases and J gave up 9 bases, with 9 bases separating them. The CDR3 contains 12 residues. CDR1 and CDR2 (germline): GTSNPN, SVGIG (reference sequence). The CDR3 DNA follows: TGTGCCTGGAGTGTCTCGGTCTCTGAGCAGTTCTTC. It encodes CAWSVSVSEQFF. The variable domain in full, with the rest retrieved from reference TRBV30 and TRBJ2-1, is SQTIHQWPATLVQPVGSPLSLECTVEGTSNPNLYWYRQAAGRGLQLLFYSVGIGQISSEVPQNLSASRPQDRQFILSSKKLLLSDSGFYLCAWSVSVSEQFFGPGTRLTVL.

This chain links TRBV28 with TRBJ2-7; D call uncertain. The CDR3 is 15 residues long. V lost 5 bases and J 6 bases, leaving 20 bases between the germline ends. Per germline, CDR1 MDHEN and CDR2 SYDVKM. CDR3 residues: CASSPMGFVGIEQYF. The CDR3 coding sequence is TGTGCCAGCAGTCCAATGGGTTTCGTTGGGATCGAGCAGTACTTC. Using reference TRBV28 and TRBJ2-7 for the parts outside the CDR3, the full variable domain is DVKVTQSSRYLVKRTGEKVFLECVQDMDHENMFWYRQDPGLGLRLIYFSYDVKMKEKGDIPEGYSVSREKKERFSLILESASTNQTSMYLCASSPMGFVGIEQYFGPGTRLTVT.

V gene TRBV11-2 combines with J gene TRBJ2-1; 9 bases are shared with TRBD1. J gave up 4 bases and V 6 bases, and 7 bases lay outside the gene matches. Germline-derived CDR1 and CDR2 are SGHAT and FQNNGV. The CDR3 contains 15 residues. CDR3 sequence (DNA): TGTGCCAGCAGGGGAAGCGGGACAGGGTACAATGAGCAGTTCTTC. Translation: CASRGSGTGYNEQFF.

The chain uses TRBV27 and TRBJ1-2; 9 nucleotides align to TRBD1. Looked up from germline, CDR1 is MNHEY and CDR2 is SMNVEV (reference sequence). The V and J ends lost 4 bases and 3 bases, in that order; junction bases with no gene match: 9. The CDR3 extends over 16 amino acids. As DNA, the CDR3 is TGTGCCAGCAGTTACTTCACTGGACAGGGGCACTATGGCTACACCTTC. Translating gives CASSYFTGQGHYGYTF.

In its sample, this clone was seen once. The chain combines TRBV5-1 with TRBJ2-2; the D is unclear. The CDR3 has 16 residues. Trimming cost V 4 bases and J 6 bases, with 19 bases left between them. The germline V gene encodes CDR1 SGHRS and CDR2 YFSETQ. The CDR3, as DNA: TGCGCCAGCAGCCGCCGGGCCGGGCTTTTCCCCGGGGAGCTGTTTTTT. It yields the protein CASSRRAGLFPGELFF.